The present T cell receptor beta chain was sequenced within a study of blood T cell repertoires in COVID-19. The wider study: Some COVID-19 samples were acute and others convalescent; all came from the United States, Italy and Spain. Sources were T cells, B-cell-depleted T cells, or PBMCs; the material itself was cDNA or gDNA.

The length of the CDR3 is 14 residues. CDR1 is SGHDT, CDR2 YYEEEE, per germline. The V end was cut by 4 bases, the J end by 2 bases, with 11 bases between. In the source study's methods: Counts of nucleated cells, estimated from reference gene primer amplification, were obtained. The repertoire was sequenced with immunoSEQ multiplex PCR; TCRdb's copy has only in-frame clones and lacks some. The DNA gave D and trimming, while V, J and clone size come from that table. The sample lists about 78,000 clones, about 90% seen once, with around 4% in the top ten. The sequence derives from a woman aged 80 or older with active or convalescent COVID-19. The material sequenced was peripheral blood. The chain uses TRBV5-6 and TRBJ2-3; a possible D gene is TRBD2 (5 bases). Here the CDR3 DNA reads TGTGCCAGCAGCATCGACTACCTCACAGATACGCAGTATTTT. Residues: CASSIDYLTDTQYF.